The present T cell receptor beta chain was sequenced within a study of T cell responses to AZD1222 COVID-19 vaccine. This clone was observed a few times. This CDR3 is built from 15 residues. V was clipped by 5 bases and J by 9 bases; unmatched bases: 9. CDR1 is MDHEN and CDR2 is SYDVKM in the germline V gene. Generated by immunoSEQ multiplex PCR, the TCRdb table keeps only in-frame clones and is missing some. In the table there are 100,000 or so clones, 85% to 90% of which are singletons. This clonotype was obtained from an adult in good health. The specimen was peripheral blood, collected on day 0 of AZD1222 vaccination. The V gene is TRBV28, the J gene TRBJ2-1, with 11 bases that match TRBD1. The CDR3 DNA reads TGTGCCAGCAGTGGCCCCGGGACAGGGGGGTTTGAGCAGTTCTTC. Translating it yields CASSGPGTGGFEQFF.